A selection of T cell receptor beta chains follows, all from one sample in a study of blood T cell repertoires in COVID-19. Generated by immunoSEQ multiplex PCR, the TCRdb table keeps only in-frame clones and is missing some. The table lists hundreds of thousands of clones, more than 85% of them singletons. Specimen: peripheral blood. Receptor source: a man between 60 and 70 years old with acute or convalescent COVID-19. CDR3s include the opening cysteine and the closing phenylalanine or tryptophan. The D gene is left open where the match is weak. A row's size may be missing; if present it is once, few, many or a size class.

v_gene: TRBV6-5
j_gene: TRBJ2-7
d_gene: TRBD2
abundance: -
CDR3aa: CASSNGGIRDEQYF
CDR3nt: TGTGCCAGCAGCAACGGGGGGATAAGAGACGAGCAGTACTTC

v_gene: TRBV4-2
j_gene: TRBJ2-3
d_gene: TRBD1
abundance: -
CDR3aa: CASSQSGTVSTDTQYF
CDR3nt: TGTGCCAGCAGCCAATCCGGGACAGTGAGCACAGATACGCAGTATTTT

v_gene: TRBV7-3
j_gene: TRBJ1-4
d_gene: TRBD1
abundance: few
CDR3aa: CASSLWGDRGEKLFF
CDR3nt: TGTGCCAGCAGCTTATGGGGGGACAGGGGTGAAAAACTGTTTTTT

v_gene: TRBV4-1
j_gene: TRBJ2-7
d_gene: TRBD1
abundance: -
CDR3aa: CASSQRGTGGWEQYF
CDR3nt: TGCGCCAGCAGTCAGAGGGGGACAGGGGGCTGGGAGCAGTACTTC

v_gene: TRBV18
j_gene: TRBJ2-3
d_gene: TRBD1
abundance: -
CDR3aa: CASSPGTGGRADTQYF
CDR3nt: TGTGCCAGCTCCCCCGGGACAGGGGGCCGGGCAGATACGCAGTATTTT

v_gene: TRBV19
j_gene: TRBJ1-1
d_gene: TRBD1
abundance: few
CDR3aa: CASSIKQGAPTEAFF
CDR3nt: TGTGCCAGTAGTATAAAGCAGGGGGCTCCCACTGAAGCTTTCTTT

v_gene: TRBV5-6
j_gene: TRBJ2-4
d_gene: -
abundance: once
CDR3aa: CASSFLVSNGNIQYF
CDR3nt: TGTGCCAGCAGCTTCTTAGTCTCAAACGGAAACATTCAGTACTTC

v_gene: TRBV20-1
j_gene: TRBJ1-3
d_gene: TRBD1
abundance: -
CDR3aa: CSAREVDRGIF
CDR3nt: TGCAGTGCTAGAGAGGTAGACAGGGGGATTTTT

v_gene: TRBV28
j_gene: TRBJ1-3
d_gene: TRBD1
abundance: -
CDR3aa: CASSLVQGLKNTIYF
CDR3nt: TGTGCCAGCAGTTTAGTACAGGGGCTAAAAAACACCATATATTTT

v_gene: TRBV4-1
j_gene: TRBJ1-2
d_gene: -
abundance: -
CDR3aa: CASSLGQGYGYTF
CDR3nt: TGCGCCAGCAGCCTGGGCCAGGGGTATGGCTACACCTTC

v_gene: TRBV7-2
j_gene: TRBJ1-2
d_gene: TRBD1
abundance: -
CDR3aa: CASSLFWPGGGYTF
CDR3nt: TGTGCCAGCAGCTTATTTTGGCCAGGGGGCGGCTACACCTTC

v_gene: TRBV5-1
j_gene: TRBJ1-1
d_gene: TRBD1
abundance: -
CDR3aa: CASSLEGADTEAFF
CDR3nt: TGCGCCAGCAGCTTGGAGGGGGCGGACACTGAAGCTTTCTTT

v_gene: TRBV19
j_gene: TRBJ1-1
d_gene: -
abundance: -
CDR3aa: CASSIGHANTEAFF
CDR3nt: TGTGCCAGTAGTATTGGACACGCGAACACTGAAGCTTTCTTT

v_gene: TRBV9
j_gene: TRBJ1-2
d_gene: TRBD1
abundance: -
CDR3aa: CASSAEPGTGGGYTF
CDR3nt: TGTGCCAGCAGCGCCGAGCCCGGGACAGGGGGTGGCTACACCTTC

v_gene: TRBV11-3
j_gene: TRBJ2-1
d_gene: TRBD2
abundance: -
CDR3aa: CASSSPGTSGFPGRNEQFF
CDR3nt: TGTGCCAGCAGCTCCCCGGGGACTAGCGGGTTCCCCGGAAGGAATGAGCAGTTCTTC

v_gene: TRBV7-9
j_gene: TRBJ2-1
d_gene: TRBD2
abundance: -
CDR3aa: CASSFTGQRGGLGEQFF
CDR3nt: TGTGCCAGCAGCTTTACGGGCCAGCGGGGGGGTCTCGGTGAGCAGTTCTTC

v_gene: TRBV19
j_gene: TRBJ1-5
d_gene: TRBD1
abundance: -
CDR3aa: CASRQRTGHQPQHF
CDR3nt: TGTGCCAGTAGACAACGGACAGGCCACCAGCCCCAGCATTTT

v_gene: TRBV29-1
j_gene: TRBJ2-7
d_gene: -
abundance: -
CDR3aa: CSVGGSIYEQYF
CDR3nt: TGCAGCGTTGGGGGCAGCATCTACGAGCAGTACTTC

v_gene: TRBV10-3
j_gene: TRBJ1-4
d_gene: TRBD1
abundance: -
CDR3aa: CATTGQLNEKLFF
CDR3nt: TGTGCCACGACGGGACAGCTAAATGAAAAACTGTTTTTT

v_gene: TRBV24-1
j_gene: TRBJ2-3
d_gene: -
abundance: -
CDR3aa: CATSLLGEADTQYF
CDR3nt: TGTGCCACTTCTCTACTCGGGGAAGCAGATACGCAGTATTTT

v_gene: TRBV7-9
j_gene: TRBJ1-1
d_gene: TRBD1
abundance: many
CDR3aa: CASSLLETGSTNTEAFF
CDR3nt: TGTGCCAGCAGCTTACTCGAGACAGGGAGTACGAACACTGAAGCTTTCTTT

v_gene: TRBV7-8
j_gene: TRBJ2-1
d_gene: TRBD2
abundance: -
CDR3aa: CASSSKAGGAGRSEQFF
CDR3nt: TGTGCCAGCAGCTCTAAAGCCGGGGGGGCCGGGAGAAGTGAGCAGTTCTTC

v_gene: TRBV7-2
j_gene: TRBJ1-6
d_gene: -
abundance: -
CDR3aa: CASSPGGSNSPLHF
CDR3nt: TGTGCCAGCAGCCCGGGGGGTTCTAATTCACCCCTCCACTTT

v_gene: TRBV19
j_gene: TRBJ2-3
d_gene: -
abundance: -
CDR3aa: CASSIGEGTDTQYF
CDR3nt: TGTGCCAGTAGTATAGGGGAGGGCACAGATACGCAGTATTTT

v_gene: TRBV5-1
j_gene: TRBJ1-4
d_gene: -
abundance: -
CDR3aa: CASSMTAGEKLFF
CDR3nt: TGCGCCAGCAGCATGACGGCAGGGGAAAAACTGTTTTTT

v_gene: TRBV29-1
j_gene: TRBJ1-1
d_gene: -
abundance: -
CDR3aa: CSVEGGGLNTEAFF
CDR3nt: TGCAGCGTCGAGGGTGGGGGCTTGAACACTGAAGCTTTCTTT

v_gene: TRBV24-1
j_gene: TRBJ2-4
d_gene: TRBD1
abundance: -
CDR3aa: CATSDPGTGDDIQYF
CDR3nt: TGTGCCACCAGTGATCCTGGGACAGGAGACGACATTCAGTACTTC

v_gene: TRBV9
j_gene: TRBJ2-5
d_gene: -
abundance: -
CDR3aa: CASSVGGRPQETQYF
CDR3nt: TGTGCCAGCAGCGTAGGTGGGAGACCCCAAGAGACCCAGTACTTC

v_gene: TRBV6-1
j_gene: TRBJ1-2
d_gene: -
abundance: -
CDR3aa: CASSEGAESNRYTF
CDR3nt: TGTGCCAGCAGTGAGGGCGCTGAAAGTAACCGCTACACCTTC

v_gene: TRBV5-1
j_gene: TRBJ2-5
d_gene: -
abundance: once
CDR3aa: CASSWGTPGETQYF
CDR3nt: TGCGCCAGCAGCTGGGGGACTCCTGGAGAGACCCAGTACTTC

v_gene: TRBV25-1
j_gene: TRBJ2-3
d_gene: -
abundance: -
CDR3aa: CASSGRGVLQNTDTQYF
CDR3nt: TGTGCCAGCAGTGGCCGCGGTGTCCTCCAAAATACAGATACGCAGTATTTT

v_gene: TRBV6-4
j_gene: TRBJ1-5
d_gene: TRBD1
abundance: -
CDR3aa: CASSDSTGGNQPQHF
CDR3nt: TGTGCCAGCAGTGACTCGACAGGGGGCAATCAGCCCCAGCATTTT

v_gene: TRBV19
j_gene: TRBJ1-5
d_gene: -
abundance: few
CDR3aa: CATPAEDSLNQPQHF
CDR3nt: TGTGCCACCCCGGCCGAAGACAGCCTCAATCAGCCCCAGCATTTT

v_gene: TRBV5-1
j_gene: TRBJ1-3
d_gene: -
abundance: -
CDR3aa: CASSHYYRDGDSGNTIYF
CDR3nt: TGCGCCAGCAGCCACTATTACAGGGATGGGGACTCTGGAAACACCATATATTTT

v_gene: TRBV27
j_gene: TRBJ1-2
d_gene: -
abundance: -
CDR3aa: CASTAAPQGYGYTF
CDR3nt: TGTGCCAGCACCGCGGCACCCCAGGGCTATGGCTACACCTTC

v_gene: TRBV27
j_gene: TRBJ1-5
d_gene: -
abundance: many
CDR3aa: CASSLTGYSNQPQHF
CDR3nt: TGTGCCAGCAGTTTAACCGGGTATAGCAATCAGCCCCAGCATTTT

v_gene: TRBV19
j_gene: TRBJ1-2
d_gene: TRBD1
abundance: -
CDR3aa: CASSSTGTGGGYTF
CDR3nt: TGTGCCAGTAGTTCGACCGGGACAGGCGGGGGCTACACCTTC

v_gene: TRBV9
j_gene: TRBJ1-2
d_gene: -
abundance: -
CDR3aa: CASSVQQGEGYTF
CDR3nt: TGTGCCAGCAGCGTGCAACAGGGAGAAGGCTACACCTTC

v_gene: TRBV30
j_gene: TRBJ2-3
d_gene: -
abundance: -
CDR3aa: CAGKGGAGTDTQYF
CDR3nt: TGTGCCGGAAAAGGGGGGGCTGGCACAGATACGCAGTATTTT

v_gene: TRBV19
j_gene: TRBJ2-1
d_gene: TRBD1
abundance: -
CDR3aa: CASSRDSQPYNEQFF
CDR3nt: TGTGCCAGTAGCAGGGACAGCCAGCCTTATAATGAGCAGTTCTTC

v_gene: TRBV11-2
j_gene: TRBJ2-3
d_gene: -
abundance: -
CDR3aa: CASSLVIDTQYF
CDR3nt: TGTGCCAGCAGCTTAGTTATAGATACGCAGTATTTT

v_gene: TRBV6-2/TRBV6-3
j_gene: TRBJ2-3
d_gene: TRBD2
abundance: -
CDR3aa: CASSYSRLAGGTDTQYF
CDR3nt: TGTGCCAGCAGTTACTCTAGACTAGCGGGGGGCACAGATACGCAGTATTTT

v_gene: TRBV7-3
j_gene: TRBJ2-1
d_gene: TRBD2
abundance: -
CDR3aa: CASSLGGVLNEQFF
CDR3nt: TGTGCCAGCAGCTTAGGGGGGGTGCTGAATGAGCAGTTCTTC

v_gene: TRBV6-5
j_gene: TRBJ1-5
d_gene: TRBD1
abundance: -
CDR3aa: CASSSDRGQGQPQHF
CDR3nt: TGTGCCAGCAGTTCCGACAGGGGGCAGGGTCAGCCCCAGCATTTT

v_gene: TRBV11-2
j_gene: TRBJ2-2
d_gene: -
abundance: -
CDR3aa: CASSLDLHAAGVTGELFF
CDR3nt: TGTGCCAGCAGCTTAGATCTCCACGCTGCCGGAGTCACCGGGGAGCTGTTTTTT

v_gene: TRBV18
j_gene: TRBJ1-2
d_gene: TRBD1
abundance: -
CDR3aa: CASSLTLLTTGTGNYGYTF
CDR3nt: TGTGCCAGCTCGCTAACGCTACTAACAACCGGGACAGGGAACTATGGCTACACCTTC

v_gene: TRBV6-1
j_gene: TRBJ1-1
d_gene: -
abundance: once
CDR3aa: CASSEAGGHTEAFF
CDR3nt: TGTGCCAGCAGTGAAGCCGGGGGACACACTGAAGCTTTCTTT

v_gene: TRBV29-1
j_gene: TRBJ2-2
d_gene: TRBD2
abundance: -
CDR3aa: CSAAHLAGGPGELFF
CDR3nt: TGCAGCGCCGCACACCTAGCGGGGGGGCCCGGGGAGCTGTTTTTT

v_gene: TRBV9
j_gene: TRBJ1-6
d_gene: TRBD1
abundance: -
CDR3aa: CASSVGQGWGNSPLHF
CDR3nt: TGTGCCAGCAGCGTCGGACAGGGCTGGGGTAATTCACCCCTCCACTTT

v_gene: TRBV3-1/TRBV3-2
j_gene: TRBJ1-2
d_gene: -
abundance: -
CDR3aa: CASSQPKQGTVGYGYTF
CDR3nt: TGTGCCAGCAGCCAACCAAAACAGGGCACTGTGGGGTATGGCTACACCTTC

v_gene: TRBV19
j_gene: TRBJ1-1
d_gene: -
abundance: -
CDR3aa: CASSIGQMNTEAFF
CDR3nt: TGTGCCAGTAGTATAGGACAGATGAACACTGAAGCTTTCTTT

v_gene: TRBV6-2/TRBV6-3
j_gene: TRBJ1-5
d_gene: TRBD1
abundance: -
CDR3aa: CASSEEGQGIGQPQHF
CDR3nt: TGTGCCAGCAGCGAGGAGGGACAGGGGATCGGGCAGCCCCAGCATTTT

v_gene: TRBV7-9
j_gene: TRBJ1-2
d_gene: TRBD1
abundance: -
CDR3aa: CASSQGQGARGYGYTF
CDR3nt: TGTGCCAGCAGCCAAGGACAGGGGGCGCGGGGCTATGGCTACACCTTC

v_gene: TRBV5-5
j_gene: TRBJ1-1
d_gene: TRBD1
abundance: -
CDR3aa: CASSGETGGARTEAFF
CDR3nt: TGTGCCAGCAGCGGAGAGACAGGGGGCGCGAGGACTGAAGCTTTCTTT